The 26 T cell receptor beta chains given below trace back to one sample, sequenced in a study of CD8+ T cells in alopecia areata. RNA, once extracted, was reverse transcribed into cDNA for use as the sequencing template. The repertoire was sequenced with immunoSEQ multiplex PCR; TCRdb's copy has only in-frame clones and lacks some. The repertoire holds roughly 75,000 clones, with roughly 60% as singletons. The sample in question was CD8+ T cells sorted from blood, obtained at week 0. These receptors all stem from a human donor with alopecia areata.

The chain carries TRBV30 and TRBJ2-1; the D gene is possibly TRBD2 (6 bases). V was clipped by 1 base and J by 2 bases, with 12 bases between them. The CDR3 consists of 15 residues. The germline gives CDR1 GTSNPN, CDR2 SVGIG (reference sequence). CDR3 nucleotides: TGTGCCTGGAGTGGGGTTGGCGGGACCTACAATGAGCAGTTCTTC. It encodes CAWSGVGGTYNEQFF.

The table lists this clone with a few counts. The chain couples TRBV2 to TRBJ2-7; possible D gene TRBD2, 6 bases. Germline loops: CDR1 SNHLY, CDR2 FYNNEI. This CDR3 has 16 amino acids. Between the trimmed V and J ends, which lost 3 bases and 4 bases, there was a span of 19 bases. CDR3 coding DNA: TGTGCCAGCAGTGACGTTTTTTCGGGAGCCCTGTACGAGCAGTACTTC. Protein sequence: CASSDVFSGALYEQYF.

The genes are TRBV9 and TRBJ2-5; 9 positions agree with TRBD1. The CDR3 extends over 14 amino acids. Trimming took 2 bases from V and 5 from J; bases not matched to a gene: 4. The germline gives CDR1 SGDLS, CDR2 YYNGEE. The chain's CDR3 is CASSVGTGWETQYF. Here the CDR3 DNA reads TGTGCCAGCAGCGTCGGGACAGGGTGGGAGACCCAGTACTTC.

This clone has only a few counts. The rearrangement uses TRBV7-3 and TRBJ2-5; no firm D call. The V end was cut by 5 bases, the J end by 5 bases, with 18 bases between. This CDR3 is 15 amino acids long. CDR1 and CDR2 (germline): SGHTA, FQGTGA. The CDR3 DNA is TGTGCCAGCAGCCCTGGCGGCAGTCTTTTGGAGACCCAGTACTTC. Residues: CASSPGGSLLETQYF.

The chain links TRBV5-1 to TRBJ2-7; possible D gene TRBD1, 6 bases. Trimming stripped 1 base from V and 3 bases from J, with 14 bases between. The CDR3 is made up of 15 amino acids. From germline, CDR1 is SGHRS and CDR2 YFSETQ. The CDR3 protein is CASSLYRTANYEQYF. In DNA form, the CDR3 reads TGCGCCAGCAGCTTGTATAGGACAGCGAACTACGAGCAGTACTTC.

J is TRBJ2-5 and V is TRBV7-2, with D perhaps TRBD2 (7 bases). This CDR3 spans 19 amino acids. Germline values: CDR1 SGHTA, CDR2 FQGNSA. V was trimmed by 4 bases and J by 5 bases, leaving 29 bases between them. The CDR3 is CASSYPGRGAASGPETQYF. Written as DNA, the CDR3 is TGTGCCAGCAGCTACCCGGGCAGGGGCGCGGCTAGCGGCCCGGAGACCCAGTACTTC.

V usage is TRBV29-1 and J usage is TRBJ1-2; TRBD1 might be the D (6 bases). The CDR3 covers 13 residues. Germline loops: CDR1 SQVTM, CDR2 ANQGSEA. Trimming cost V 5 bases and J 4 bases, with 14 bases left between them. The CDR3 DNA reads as TGCAGCGTTATACAGGGCCCCGTCTATGGCTACACCTTC. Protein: CSVIQGPVYGYTF.

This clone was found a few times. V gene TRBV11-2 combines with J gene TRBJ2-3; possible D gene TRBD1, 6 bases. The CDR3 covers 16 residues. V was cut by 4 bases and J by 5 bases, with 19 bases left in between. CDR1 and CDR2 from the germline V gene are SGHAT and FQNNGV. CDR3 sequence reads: CASSWAKGKGEDTQYF. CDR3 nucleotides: TGTGCCAGCAGCTGGGCCAAGGGGAAGGGGGAAGATACGCAGTATTTT.

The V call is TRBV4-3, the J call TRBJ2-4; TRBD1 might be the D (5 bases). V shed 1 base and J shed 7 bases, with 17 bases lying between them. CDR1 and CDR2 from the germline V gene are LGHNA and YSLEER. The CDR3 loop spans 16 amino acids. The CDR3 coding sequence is TGCGCCAGCAGCCAAGGGGTGGACACTTCCTATAACATTCAGTACTTC. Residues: CASSQGVDTSYNIQYF.

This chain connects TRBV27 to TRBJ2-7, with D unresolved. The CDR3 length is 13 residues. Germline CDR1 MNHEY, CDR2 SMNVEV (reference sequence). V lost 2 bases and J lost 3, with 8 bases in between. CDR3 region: CASSLGHHYEQYF. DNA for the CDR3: TGTGCCAGCAGTTTAGGTCACCACTACGAGCAGTACTTC.

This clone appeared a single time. The CDR3 DNA reads as TGCGCCAGCAGCCAAGACGGCGGCTACGAGCAGTACTTC. Amino acids: CASSQDGGYEQYF. V usage is TRBV4-3 and J usage is TRBJ2-5; the D is unclear. The tail of the sequence fits TRBJ2-7 better, so the J call may be wrong. CDR3 length: 13 residues. Germline V gene sequence: CDR1 LGHNA, CDR2 YSLEER.

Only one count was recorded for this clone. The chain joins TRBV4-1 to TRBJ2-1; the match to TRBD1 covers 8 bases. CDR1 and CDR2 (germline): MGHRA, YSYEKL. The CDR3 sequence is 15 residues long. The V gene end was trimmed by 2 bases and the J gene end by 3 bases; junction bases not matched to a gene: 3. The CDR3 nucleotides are TGCGCCAGCAGCCAATCCGGGACAGGCTACAATGAGCAGTTCTTC. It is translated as CASSQSGTGYNEQFF.

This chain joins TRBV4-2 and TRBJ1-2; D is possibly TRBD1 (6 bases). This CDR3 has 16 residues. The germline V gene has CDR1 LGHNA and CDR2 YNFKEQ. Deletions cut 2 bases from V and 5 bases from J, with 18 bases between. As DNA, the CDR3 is TGTGCCAGCAGCCAACCCTACACAGGGATTTCTTATGGCTACACCTTC. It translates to CASSQPYTGISYGYTF.

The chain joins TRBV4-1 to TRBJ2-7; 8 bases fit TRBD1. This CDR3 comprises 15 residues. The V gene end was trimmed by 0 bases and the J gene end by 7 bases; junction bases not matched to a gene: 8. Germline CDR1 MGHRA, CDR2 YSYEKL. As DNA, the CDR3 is TGCGCCAGCAGCCAAGAACGCCTGGACAGGGCAGAGCAGTACTTC. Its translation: CASSQERLDRAEQYF.

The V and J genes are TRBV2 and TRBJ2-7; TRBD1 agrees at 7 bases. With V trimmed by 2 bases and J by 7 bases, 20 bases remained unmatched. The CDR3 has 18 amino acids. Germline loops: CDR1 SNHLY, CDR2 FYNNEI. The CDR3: CASSELSGQLGERGEQYF. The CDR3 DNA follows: TGTGCCAGCAGTGAACTCTCGGGACAGTTGGGGGAAAGGGGTGAGCAGTACTTC.

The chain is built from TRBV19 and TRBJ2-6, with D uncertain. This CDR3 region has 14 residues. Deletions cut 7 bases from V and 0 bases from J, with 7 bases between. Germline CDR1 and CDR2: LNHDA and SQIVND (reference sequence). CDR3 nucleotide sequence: TGTGCCAGTAACGAGTTCTCTGGGGCCAACGTCCTGACTTTC. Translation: CASNEFSGANVLTF.

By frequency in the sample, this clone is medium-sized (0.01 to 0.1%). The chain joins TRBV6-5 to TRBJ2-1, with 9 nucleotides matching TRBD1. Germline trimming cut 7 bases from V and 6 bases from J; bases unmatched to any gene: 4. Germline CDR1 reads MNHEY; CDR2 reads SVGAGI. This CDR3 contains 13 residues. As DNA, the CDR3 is TGTGCCAGCATGACAGGGGGAAGCAATGAGCAGTTCTTC. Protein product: CASMTGGSNEQFF.

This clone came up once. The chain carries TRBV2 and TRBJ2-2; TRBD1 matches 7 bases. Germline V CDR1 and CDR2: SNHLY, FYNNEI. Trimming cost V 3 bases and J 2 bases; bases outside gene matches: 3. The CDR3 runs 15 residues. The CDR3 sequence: CASSEWDSNTGELFF. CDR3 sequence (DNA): TGTGCCAGCAGTGAGTGGGACAGCAACACCGGGGAGCTGTTTTTT.

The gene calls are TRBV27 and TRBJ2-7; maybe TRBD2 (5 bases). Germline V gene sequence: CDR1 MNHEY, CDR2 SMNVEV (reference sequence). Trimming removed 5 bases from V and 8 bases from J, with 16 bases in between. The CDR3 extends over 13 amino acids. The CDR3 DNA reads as TGTGCCAGCAGTCCCGGACTCGACCCGCAGCAGTACTTC. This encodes CASSPGLDPQQYF.

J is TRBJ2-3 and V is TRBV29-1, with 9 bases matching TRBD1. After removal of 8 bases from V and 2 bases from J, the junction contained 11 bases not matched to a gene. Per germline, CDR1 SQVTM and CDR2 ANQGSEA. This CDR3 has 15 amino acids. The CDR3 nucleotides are TGCAGCACTGAGGGGACAGGGACCCCCACAGATACGCAGTATTTT. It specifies CSTEGTGTPTDTQYF.

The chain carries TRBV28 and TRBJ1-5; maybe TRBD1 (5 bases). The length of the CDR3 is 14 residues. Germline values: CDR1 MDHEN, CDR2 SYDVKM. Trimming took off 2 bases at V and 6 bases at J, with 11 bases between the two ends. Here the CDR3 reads CASSLHAGRQPQHF. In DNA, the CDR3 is TGTGCCAGCAGTTTACACGCGGGGCGTCAGCCCCAGCATTTT.

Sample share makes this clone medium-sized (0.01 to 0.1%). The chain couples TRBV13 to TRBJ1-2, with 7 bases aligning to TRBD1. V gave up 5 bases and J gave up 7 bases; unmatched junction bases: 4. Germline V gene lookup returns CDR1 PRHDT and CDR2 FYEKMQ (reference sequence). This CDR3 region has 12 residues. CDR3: CASSRGQIGYTF. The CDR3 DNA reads TGTGCCAGCAGCCGGGGACAGATTGGCTACACCTTC. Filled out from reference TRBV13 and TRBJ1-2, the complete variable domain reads AAGVIQSPRHLIKEKRETATLKCYPIPRHDTVYWYQQGPGQDPQFLISFYEKMQSDKGSIPDRFSAQQFSDYHSELNMSSLELGDSALYFCASSRGQIGYTFGSGTRLTVV.

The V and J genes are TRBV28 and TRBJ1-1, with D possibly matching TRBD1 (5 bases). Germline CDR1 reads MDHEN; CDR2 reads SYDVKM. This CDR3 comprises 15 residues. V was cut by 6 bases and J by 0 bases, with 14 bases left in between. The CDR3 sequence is CASSLGQPMNTEAFF. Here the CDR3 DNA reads TGTGCCAGCAGCCTGGGGCAGCCCATGAACACTGAAGCTTTCTTT.

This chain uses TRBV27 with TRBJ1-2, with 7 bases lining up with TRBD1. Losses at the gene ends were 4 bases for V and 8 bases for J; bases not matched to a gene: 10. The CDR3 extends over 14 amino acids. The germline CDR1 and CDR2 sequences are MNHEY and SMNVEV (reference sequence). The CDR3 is CASSSSQTGFGYTF. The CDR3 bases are TGTGCCAGCAGTTCCTCACAGACAGGGTTCGGCTACACCTTC.

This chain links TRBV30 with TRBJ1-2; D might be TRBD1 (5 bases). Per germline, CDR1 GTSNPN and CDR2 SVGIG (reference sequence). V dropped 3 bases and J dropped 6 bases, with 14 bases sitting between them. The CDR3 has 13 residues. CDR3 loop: CAWSIGGFDGYTF. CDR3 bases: TGTGCCTGGAGCATTGGGGGATTTGATGGCTACACCTTC.

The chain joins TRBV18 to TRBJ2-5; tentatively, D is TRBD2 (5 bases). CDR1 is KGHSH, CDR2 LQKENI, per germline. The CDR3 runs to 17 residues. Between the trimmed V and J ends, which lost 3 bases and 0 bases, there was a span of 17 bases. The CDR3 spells CASSPLWREGYQETQYF. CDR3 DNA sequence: TGTGCCAGCTCACCCCTTTGGCGAGAGGGCTACCAAGAGACCCAGTACTTC.